The 25 T cell receptor beta chains listed next were all sequenced from one sample in a study of T cells after somatic rescue of genetic block. The assay was immunoSEQ multiplex PCR, and TCRdb's table has in-frame clones only and misses some. In the table there are roughly 14,000 clones, around 70% of which are singletons. The specimen sequenced was peripheral blood mononuclear cells (PBMCs). The source of these receptors is a boy younger than 18.

This chain links TRBV5-1 with TRBJ2-1, with D perhaps TRBD2 (5 bases). Looked up from germline, CDR1 is SGHRS and CDR2 is YFSETQ. V was shortened by 5 bases and J by 5 bases, with 14 bases between the two germline ends. The CDR3 runs to 14 residues. CDR3 DNA sequence: TGCGCCAGCAGAGACCAGAGGACTCACAATGAGCAGTTCTTC. Its protein is CASRDQRTHNEQFF.

The chain uses TRBV5-1 and TRBJ2-1; D is unresolved. The CDR3 has 15 amino acids. In germline, CDR1 is SGHRS, CDR2 YFSETQ. Between the trimmed V and J ends, which lost 3 bases and 7 bases, there was a span of 17 bases. The CDR3 loop reads CASSWASESSNEQFF. The CDR3 bases are TGCGCCAGCAGCTGGGCCAGCGAGTCATCAAATGAGCAGTTCTTC.

The chain is built from TRBV2 and TRBJ1-4; D not certain. V lost 1 base to trimming and J lost 10 bases, with 13 bases between them. The CDR3 consists of 14 residues. Per the germline V gene, CDR1 is SNHLY and CDR2 is FYNNEI. The CDR3 spells CASSEGRAKGKLFF. The CDR3 nucleotides are TGTGCCAGCAGTGAAGGTCGGGCAAAAGGAAAACTGTTTTTT.

A single count supports this clone. The chain has TRBV6-1 and TRBJ2-2; TRBD1 agrees at 7 bases. The CDR3 length is 13 residues. CDR1 is MNHNS and CDR2 is SASEGT in the germline V gene. Losses at the gene ends were 9 bases for V and 2 bases for J; bases not matched to a gene: 3. CDR3 region: CASRTGNTGELFF. For the CDR3, the DNA is TGTGCCAGTCGGACAGGAAACACCGGGGAGCTGTTTTTT.

V is TRBV7-9 and J is TRBJ2-7, with 10 bases aligning to TRBD1. The CDR3 has 15 amino acids. V shed 5 bases, J shed 2 bases, and the junction held 6 bases outside the gene matches. Germline V gene sequence: CDR1 SEHNR, CDR2 FQNEAQ (reference sequence). CDR3 amino acids: CASSPSGTGAYEQYF. CDR3 nucleotide sequence: TGTGCCAGCAGCCCATCCGGGACAGGGGCCTACGAGCAGTACTTC.

The rearrangement joins TRBV10-1 to TRBJ2-1, with a possible D match to TRBD1 (5 bases). The CDR3 runs to 17 residues. Deletions cut 0 bases from V and 1 base from J, with 13 bases between. Germline values: CDR1 WNHNN, CDR2 SYGVQD (reference sequence). Written as DNA, the CDR3 is TGCGCCAGCAGTGAGTCGGGGTTGGCAGGGTCCTACAATGAGCAGTTCTTC. This encodes CASSESGLAGSYNEQFF.

The chain carries TRBV4-1 and TRBJ2-7; D is tentatively TRBD1 or TRBD2 (5 bases each). The CDR3 length is 16 residues. CDR1 is MGHRA, CDR2 YSYEKL, per germline. V lost 4 bases, J lost 4 bases, and 20 bases lay in between. The CDR3 DNA is TGCGCCAGCAGCCGCATTGCCGGGACGTCAGCTTACGAGCAGTACTTC. It translates to CASSRIAGTSAYEQYF.

The J gene is TRBJ2-7, the V gene TRBV27; D tentatively fits TRBD1 or TRBD2 (6 bases each). Per the germline V gene, CDR1 is MNHEY and CDR2 is SMNVEV (reference sequence). CDR3 length: 13 amino acids. Trimming removed 10 bases from V and 2 bases from J, with 15 bases in between. The CDR3 DNA reads TGTGCCACCGGGGGCGGACCTGCCTACGAGCAGTACTTC. It translates to CATGGGPAYEQYF.

The gene calls are TRBV5-6 and TRBJ1-2; 9 bases are a match to TRBD1. The CDR3 has 14 residues. The trim removed 5 bases at V and 2 bases at J, leaving 4 bases unmatched. Germline V gene lookup returns CDR1 SGHDT and CDR2 YYEEEE. CDR3 bases: TGTGCCAGCAGGGGACAGGGACAGAACTATGGCTACACCTTC. Residues: CASRGQGQNYGYTF.

The chain is built from TRBV7-8 and TRBJ2-7; the match to TRBD1 covers 7 bases. The CDR3 is 17 residues long. The V segment lost 2 bases and the J segment 4 bases; nucleotides outside the gene matches: 14. Looked up from germline, CDR1 is SGHVS and CDR2 is FQNEAQ. DNA for the CDR3: TGTGCCAGCAGCTTAAGTTATGGGACAGCCGTTCCTTACGAGCAGTACTTC. Translated: CASSLSYGTAVPYEQYF.

The chain has TRBV4-2 and TRBJ2-2; 7 bases are a match to TRBD1. CDR3 length equals 15 residues. J lost 5 bases, V lost 1 base, and 4 bases had no gene match. Germline assignment: CDR1 LGHNA and CDR2 YNFKEQ. This chain's CDR3 is CASSQVGGRTGELFF. CDR3 nucleotides: TGTGCCAGCAGCCAAGTAGGGGGCAGGACCGGGGAGCTGTTTTTT.

The chain has TRBV19 and TRBJ2-5; 12 nucleotides align to TRBD2. From germline, CDR1 is LNHDA and CDR2 SQIVND (reference sequence). The CDR3 runs 16 residues. V trimming: 2 bases; J trimming: 5 bases; junction bases outside the gene matches: 6. The CDR3 nucleotides read TGTGCCAGTAGTATACGGACTAGCGGGGTCCGGGAGACCCAGTACTTC. Its protein is CASSIRTSGVRETQYF. The full variable domain, its missing parts supplied by reference TRBV19 and TRBJ2-5, is DGGITQSPKYLFRKEGQNVTLSCEQNLNHDAMYWYRQDPGQGLRLIYYSQIVNDFQKGDIAEGYSVSREKKESFPLTVTSAQKNPTAFYLCASSIRTSGVRETQYFGPGTRLLVL.

For this clone: Being one base from a much bigger clone, this may be a read error. The sample has other DNA sequences that encode this CDR3 too. This chain links TRBV6-5 with TRBJ2-4, with TRBD1 matching over 9 bases. This CDR3 spans 12 amino acids. Germline values: CDR1 MNHEY, CDR2 SVGAGI. The V segment lost 8 bases and the J segment 10 bases; nucleotides outside the gene matches: 6. Written as DNA, the CDR3 is TGTGCCAGCTCACAGGGGGCTGGGATTCAGTACTTC. It specifies CASSQGAGIQYF.

This chain joins TRBV15 and TRBJ2-1, with 8 bases lining up with TRBD1. The V segment lost 3 bases and the J segment 0 bases; nucleotides outside the gene matches: 1. This CDR3 comprises 15 residues. Germline V gene data show CDR1 as LNHNV and CDR2 as YYDKDF (reference sequence). The chain's CDR3 is CATSRTGASYNEQFF. The CDR3 DNA is TGTGCCACCAGCAGGACAGGGGCCTCCTACAATGAGCAGTTCTTC. The variable domain in full, with the rest retrieved from reference TRBV15 and TRBJ2-1, is DAMVIQNPRYQVTQFGKPVTLSCSQTLNHNVMYWYQQKSSQAPKLLFHYYDKDFNNEADTPDNFQSRRPNTSFCFLDIRSPGLGDTAMYLCATSRTGASYNEQFFGPGTRLTVL.

The rearrangement joins TRBV7-8 to TRBJ1-5, with 7 bases lining up with TRBD1. This CDR3 has 15 amino acids. In germline, CDR1 is SGHVS, CDR2 FQNEAQ. Unmatched junction bases numbered 7, after V lost 5 bases and J lost 3 bases. CDR3 in DNA: TGTGCCAGCAGCCCCCGACAGGGCTTCAATCAGCCCCAGCATTTT. This translates into CASSPRQGFNQPQHF.

The CDR3 DNA sequence: TGTGCCAGCAGTCGGACAGGGGCACACAATGAGCAGTTCTTC. This encodes CASSRTGAHNEQFF. The chain combines TRBV7-7 with TRBJ2-1, with 9 positions matching TRBD1. Germline CDR1 is SSHAT and CDR2 is FNYEAQ (reference sequence). V was clipped by 6 bases and J by 5 bases; unmatched bases: 5. This CDR3 comprises 14 residues.

The gene calls are TRBV7-8 and TRBJ2-7; no reliable D call. The CDR3 extends over 13 amino acids. The germline V gene has CDR1 SGHVS and CDR2 FQNEAQ. V was pared by 4 bases and J by 3 bases, with 10 bases between. The DNA of the CDR3 is TGTGCCAGCAGCTCCCTCGGTGGCTACGAGCAGTACTTC. The encoded protein is CASSSLGGYEQYF.

This chain links TRBV28 with TRBJ2-3; D perhaps matches TRBD1 (6 bases). This CDR3 spans 15 amino acids. Germline V gene lookup returns CDR1 MDHEN and CDR2 SYDVKM. The ends were cut back, 8 bases at V and 0 bases at J, with 15 bases in the middle. CDR3 residues: CASGPGDPSTDTQYF. DNA of the CDR3: TGTGCCAGCGGCCCAGGGGACCCTAGCACAGATACGCAGTATTTT.

This clone turned up a few times. The genes are TRBV28 and TRBJ1-1, with 8 bases matching TRBD1. The CDR3 runs to 15 residues. Germline lookup yields CDR1 MDHEN and CDR2 SYDVKM. The V and J ends lost 4 bases and 0 bases, in that order; junction bases with no gene match: 4. The chain's CDR3 is CASSSQTGVNTEAFF. CDR3 sequence (DNA): TGTGCCAGCAGTTCCCAGACAGGGGTGAACACTGAAGCTTTCTTT.

V is TRBV6-6 and J is TRBJ2-7; D is perhaps TRBD2 (5 bases). V lost 5 bases and J lost 2, with 10 bases in between. The CDR3 is 13 residues long. The germline V gene encodes CDR1 MNHNY and CDR2 SVGAGI (reference sequence). The CDR3 protein is CASSKSGTYEQYF. The CDR3 nucleotides are TGTGCCAGCAGTAAAAGCGGAACCTACGAGCAGTACTTC.

The rearrangement uses TRBV18 and TRBJ2-6; D gene uncertain. Germline lookup yields CDR1 KGHSH and CDR2 LQKENI. The CDR3 runs to 15 residues. V lost 3 bases and J lost 0, with 6 bases in between. The CDR3 here is CASSPAPSGANVLTF. DNA for the CDR3: TGTGCCAGCTCACCGGCCCCCTCTGGGGCCAACGTCCTGACTTTC.

The chain links TRBV18 to TRBJ1-4; tentative D call: TRBD1 (5 bases). This CDR3 has 13 residues. V lost 3 bases and J 7 bases, leaving 9 bases between the germline ends. CDR1 KGHSH and CDR2 LQKENI come from the germline V gene. The DNA for the CDR3 is TGTGCCAGCTCACCTCAAAGGGGTGAAAAACTGTTTTTT. Its protein is CASSPQRGEKLFF.

This clone was observed a few times. The rearrangement joins TRBV6-6 to TRBJ2-1; D remains unclear. Germline CDR1 and CDR2: MNHNY and SVGAGI (reference sequence). V was trimmed by 0 bases and J by 6 bases, leaving 15 bases between them. The CDR3 has 16 residues. CDR3 sequence (DNA): TGTGCCAGCAGTTACTCGGAAAGCCCCCGACTCAATGAGCAGTTCTTC. Protein sequence: CASSYSESPRLNEQFF.

The table lists this clone with a few counts. The chain links TRBV5-4 to TRBJ2-5; D is undetermined. CDR1 and CDR2 from the germline V gene are SGHNT and YYREEE (reference sequence). The CDR3 length is 11 residues. Trimming removed 4 bases from V and 5 bases from J, with 6 bases in between. As DNA, the CDR3 is TGTGCCAGCAGCAGCATGGAGACCCAGTACTTC. It codes for CASSSMETQYF.

This clone was detected a few times. The rearrangement joins TRBV30 to TRBJ1-6; possibly TRBD1 for D (5 bases). V dropped 8 bases and J dropped 9 bases, with 32 bases sitting between them. Per the germline V gene, CDR1 is GTSNPN and CDR2 is SVGIG (reference sequence). The CDR3 is 18 amino acids. CDR3 residues: CAALPRTGLGIYSSPLHF. The CDR3 DNA sequence: TGTGCCGCCCTCCCAAGGACGGGGCTGGGTATATATTCTTCACCCCTCCACTTT. Based on the CDR3 plus reference TRBV30 and TRBJ1-6, the full variable domain is SQTIHQWPATLVQPVGSPLSLECTVEGTSNPNLYWYRQAAGRGLQLLFYSVGIGQISSEVPQNLSASRPQDRQFILSSKKLLLSDSGFYLCAALPRTGLGIYSSPLHFGNGTRLTVT.